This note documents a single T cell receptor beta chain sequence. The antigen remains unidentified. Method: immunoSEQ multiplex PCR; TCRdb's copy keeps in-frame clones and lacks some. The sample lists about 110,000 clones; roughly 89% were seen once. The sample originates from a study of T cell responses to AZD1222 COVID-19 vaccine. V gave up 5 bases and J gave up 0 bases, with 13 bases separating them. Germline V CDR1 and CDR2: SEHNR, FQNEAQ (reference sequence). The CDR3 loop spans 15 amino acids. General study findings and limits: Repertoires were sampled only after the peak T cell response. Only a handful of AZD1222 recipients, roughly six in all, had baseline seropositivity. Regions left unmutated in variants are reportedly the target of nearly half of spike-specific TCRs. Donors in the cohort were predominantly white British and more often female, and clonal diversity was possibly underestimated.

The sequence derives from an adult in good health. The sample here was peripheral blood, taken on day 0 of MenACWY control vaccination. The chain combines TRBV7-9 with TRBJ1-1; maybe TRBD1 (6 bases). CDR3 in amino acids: CASSPGQTLNTEAFF. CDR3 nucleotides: TGTGCCAGCAGCCCAGGACAGACGCTGAACACTGAAGCTTTCTTT.